This is a list of T cell receptor beta chains from one sample in a study of blood T cell repertoires in COVID-19. Data came from immunoSEQ multiplex PCR; TCRdb stores just in-frame clones and leaves some out. Among some 240,000 clones listed, 80% to 90% were seen once. Input material: peripheral blood. The receptors come from a woman aged 70-85 years with COVID-19, enrolled during active disease. Each CDR3 is given with its conserved first and last residue. The order of the fields is J gene, V gene, clone size, D gene, CDR3 protein, CDR3 DNA. A D gene is named only where the DNA matches it firmly. Clone size is shown for a subset of rows, as once, few, many or a class of expanded clone.

>TRBJ2-1|TRBV27|NA|NA
CASSFRRVNEQFF
TGTGCCAGCAGTTTCCGCAGGGTGAATGAGCAGTTCTTC
>TRBJ2-7|TRBV18|NA|NA
CASSENRESYEQYF
TGTGCCAGCTCAGAAAACAGGGAATCCTACGAGCAGTACTTC
>TRBJ2-3|TRBV5-1|NA|NA
CAGRRGSTDTQYF
TGCGCCGGCAGGAGAGGAAGCACAGATACGCAGTATTTT
>TRBJ1-6|TRBV10-3|few|NA
CAISVKGLGDSPLHF
TGTGCCATCAGTGTCAAGGGCCTCGGGGATTCACCCCTCCACTTT
>TRBJ2-2|TRBV29-1|NA|NA
CSVGSGGSTGELFF
TGCAGCGTAGGGTCTGGAGGTAGCACCGGGGAGCTGTTTTTT
>TRBJ2-7|TRBV30|NA|TRBD1
CAWSTGQLLGEQYF
TGTGCCTGGAGTACGGGACAGCTCCTAGGCGAGCAGTACTTC
>TRBJ1-1|TRBV9|NA|NA
CASSVKGIPTEAFF
TGTGCCAGCAGCGTTAAGGGGATACCCACTGAAGCTTTCTTT
>TRBJ2-3|TRBV19|NA|NA
CASSIFAKGDTQYF
TGTGCCAGTAGTATCTTTGCTAAGGGGGATACGCAGTATTTT
>TRBJ2-7|TRBV6-5|NA|TRBD1
CASSYQTQTGWIEQYF
TGTGCCAGCAGTTACCAAACACAGACAGGGTGGATCGAGCAGTACTTC
>TRBJ2-1|TRBV5-6|NA|TRBD2
CASSLDHSGLYNEQFF
TGTGCCAGCAGCTTGGATCATAGCGGGTTATACAATGAGCAGTTCTTC
>TRBJ2-7|TRBV18|NA|NA
CASSPPSGKLEQYF
TGTGCCAGCTCACCACCGAGCGGAAAACTCGAGCAGTACTTC
>TRBJ1-2|TRBV10-3|NA|NA
CAISGGTDLLGSYTF
TGTGCCATCAGTGGCGGGACTGATTTGCTCGGGAGCTACACCTTC
>TRBJ1-3|TRBV30|NA|NA
CAWSAAGTPGNTIYF
TGTGCCTGGAGTGCCGCCGGGACACCTGGAAACACCATATATTTT
>TRBJ1-2|TRBV29-1|many|NA
CSVEDGSRGYTF
TGCAGCGTTGAAGACGGATCGCGGGGCTACACCTTC
>TRBJ2-7|TRBV6-5|NA|TRBD2
CASRLAGGSGYEQYF
TGTGCCAGCAGGCTAGCGGGAGGGTCGGGCTACGAGCAGTACTTC